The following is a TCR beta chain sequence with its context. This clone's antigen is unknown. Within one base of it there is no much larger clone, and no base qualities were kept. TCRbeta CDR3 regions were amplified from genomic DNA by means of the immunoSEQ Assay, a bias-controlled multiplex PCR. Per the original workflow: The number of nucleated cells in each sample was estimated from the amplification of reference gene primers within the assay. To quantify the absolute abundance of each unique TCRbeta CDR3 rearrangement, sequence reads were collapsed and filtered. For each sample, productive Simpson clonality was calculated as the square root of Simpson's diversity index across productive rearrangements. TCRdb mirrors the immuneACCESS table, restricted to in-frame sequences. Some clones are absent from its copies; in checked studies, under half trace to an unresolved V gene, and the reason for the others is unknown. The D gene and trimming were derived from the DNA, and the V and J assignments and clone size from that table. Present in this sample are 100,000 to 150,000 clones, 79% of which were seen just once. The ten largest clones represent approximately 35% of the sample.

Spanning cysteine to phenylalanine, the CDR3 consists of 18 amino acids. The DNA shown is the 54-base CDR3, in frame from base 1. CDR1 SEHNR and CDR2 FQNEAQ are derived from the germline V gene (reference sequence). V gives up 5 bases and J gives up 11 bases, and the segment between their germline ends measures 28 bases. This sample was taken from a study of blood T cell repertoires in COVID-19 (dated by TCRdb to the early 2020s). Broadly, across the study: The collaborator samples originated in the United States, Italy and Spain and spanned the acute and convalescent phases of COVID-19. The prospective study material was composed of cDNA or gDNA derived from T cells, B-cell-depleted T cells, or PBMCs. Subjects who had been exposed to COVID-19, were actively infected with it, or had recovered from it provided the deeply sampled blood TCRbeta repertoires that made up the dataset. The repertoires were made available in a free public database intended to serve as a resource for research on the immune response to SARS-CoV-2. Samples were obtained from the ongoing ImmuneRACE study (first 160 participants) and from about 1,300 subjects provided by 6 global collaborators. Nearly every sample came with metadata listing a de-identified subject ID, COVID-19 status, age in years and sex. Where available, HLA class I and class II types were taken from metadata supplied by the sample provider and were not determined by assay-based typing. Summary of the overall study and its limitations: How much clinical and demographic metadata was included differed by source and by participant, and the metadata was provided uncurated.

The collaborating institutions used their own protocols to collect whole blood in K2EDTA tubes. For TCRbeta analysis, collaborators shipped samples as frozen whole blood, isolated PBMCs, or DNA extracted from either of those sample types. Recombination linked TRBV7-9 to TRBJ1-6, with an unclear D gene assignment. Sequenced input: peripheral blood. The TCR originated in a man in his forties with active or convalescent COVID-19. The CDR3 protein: CASSLLMTRTTAGTPLHF. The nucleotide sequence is TGTGCCAGCAGCCTTTTGATGACCCGTACCACGGCGGGGACACCCCTCCACTTT.